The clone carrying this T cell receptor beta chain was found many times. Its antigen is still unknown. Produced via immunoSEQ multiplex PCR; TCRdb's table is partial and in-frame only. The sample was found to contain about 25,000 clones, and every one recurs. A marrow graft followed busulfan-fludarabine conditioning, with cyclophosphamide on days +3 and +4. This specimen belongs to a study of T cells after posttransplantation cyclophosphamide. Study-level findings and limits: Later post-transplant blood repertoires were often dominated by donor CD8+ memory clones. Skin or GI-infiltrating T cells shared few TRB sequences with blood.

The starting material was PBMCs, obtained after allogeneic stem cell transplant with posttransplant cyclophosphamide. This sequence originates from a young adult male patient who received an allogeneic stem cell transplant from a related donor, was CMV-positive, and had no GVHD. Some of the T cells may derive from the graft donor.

DNA of the CDR3: TGTGCCAGCAGTCCACCCGGGACAGGGTATGGGGCCAACGTCCTGACTTTC. It codes for CASSPPGTGYGANVLTF. The rearrangement uses TRBV28 and TRBJ2-6, with 9 bases lining up with TRBD1. Germline CDR1 MDHEN, CDR2 SYDVKM. The CDR3 has 17 amino acids. J lost 3 bases, V lost 5 bases, and 8 bases had no gene match.